This is a list of T cell receptor beta chains from one sample in a study of blood T cell repertoires in COVID-19. Sequencing was performed with immunoSEQ multiplex PCR; in TCRdb, only in-frame clones are kept and a portion is missing. The sample holds under 200,000 clones, approximately 87% seen once. Sample: peripheral blood. Receptors originate from a man between 18 and 29 years old with active or convalescent COVID-19. Each CDR3 is given with its conserved first and last residue. The D gene is left open where the match is weak. The size field is filled for only some rows; it gives once, few, many or a size class.

CDR3: CASSPGLAGANEQYF
DNA: TGTGCCAGCTCACCAGGTTTAGCGGGAGCTAACGAGCAGTACTTC
length: 15
size: .
D: TRBD2
J: TRBJ2-7
V: TRBV18

CDR3: CASSESTQGNSPLHF
DNA: TGTGCCAGCAGTGAATCGACACAGGGAAACTCACCCCTCCACTTT
length: 15
size: .
D: .
J: TRBJ1-6
V: TRBV6-1

CDR3: CASSQQTGEETQYF
DNA: TGTGCCAGCAGCCAACAAACAGGGGAGGAGACCCAGTACTTC
length: 14
size: .
D: TRBD1
J: TRBJ2-5
V: TRBV4-2

CDR3: CASRSRALSSSNTEAFF
DNA: TGTGCCAGTAGGTCGAGGGCCCTGAGTTCATCGAACACTGAAGCTTTCTTT
length: 17
size: .
D: .
J: TRBJ1-1
V: TRBV19

CDR3: CATSRDHTGSGNTIYF
DNA: TGTGCCACCAGCAGAGATCATACAGGGTCAGGAAACACCATATATTTT
length: 16
size: .
D: .
J: TRBJ1-3
V: TRBV15

CDR3: CASSSGPEGGNEQFF
DNA: TGTGCCAGCAGCTCAGGCCCGGAGGGGGGGAATGAGCAGTTCTTC
length: 15
size: .
D: .
J: TRBJ2-1
V: TRBV11-3

CDR3: CASSPRFGEQFF
DNA: TGTGCCAGCAGCCCCCGATTCGGTGAGCAGTTCTTC
length: 12
size: once
D: .
J: TRBJ2-1
V: TRBV9

CDR3: CASSLVSGGSYNEQFF
DNA: TGTGCCAGCAGCTTAGTCAGCGGGGGATCCTACAATGAGCAGTTCTTC
length: 16
size: .
D: TRBD2
J: TRBJ2-1
V: TRBV11-2

CDR3: CASSEQRTPTEAFF
DNA: TGCGCCAGCAGCGAGCAAAGGACTCCTACTGAAGCTTTCTTT
length: 14
size: .
D: .
J: TRBJ1-1
V: TRBV5-1

CDR3: CASSEPPGGERSAYNSPLHF
DNA: TGCGCCAGCAGTGAGCCTCCGGGGGGAGAAAGGTCGGCCTATAATTCACCCCTCCACTTT
length: 20
size: .
D: .
J: TRBJ1-6
V: TRBV10-1

CDR3: CASSQDRIGGPDSNQPQHF
DNA: TGCGCCAGCAGCCAAGATCGAATAGGGGGCCCAGATAGCAATCAGCCCCAGCATTTT
length: 19
size: .
D: TRBD1
J: TRBJ1-5
V: TRBV4-1

CDR3: CASSLAGGAVEQYF
DNA: TGTGCCAGCAGCTTAGCGGGAGGGGCGGTCGAGCAGTACTTC
length: 14
size: .
D: TRBD2
J: TRBJ2-7
V: TRBV5-5

CDR3: CAISDEAGGSTYEQYF
DNA: TGTGCCATCAGTGATGAAGCGGGAGGGTCGACCTACGAGCAGTACTTC
length: 16
size: .
D: TRBD2
J: TRBJ2-7
V: TRBV10-3

CDR3: CAWSLKEESPQYF
DNA: TGTGCCTGGAGCCTGAAGGAGGAGTCTCCCCAGTACTTC
length: 13
size: .
D: .
J: TRBJ2-5
V: TRBV30

CDR3: CASSVSGSSYNEQFF
DNA: TGTGCCAGCAGCGTATCTGGCAGCTCCTACAATGAGCAGTTCTTC
length: 15
size: .
D: .
J: TRBJ2-1
V: TRBV9

CDR3: CAWTLSGPVGTQYF
DNA: TGTGCCTGGACTCTCAGCGGCCCAGTTGGTACGCAGTATTTT
length: 14
size: few
D: .
J: TRBJ2-3
V: TRBV30

CDR3: CASSLGVGGVNAEAFF
DNA: TGTGCCAGCAGTTTAGGGGTGGGGGGTGTCAACGCTGAAGCTTTCTTT
length: 16
size: .
D: .
J: TRBJ1-1
V: TRBV27

CDR3: CASSRAGAYEQYF
DNA: TGTGCCAGCAGCAGGGCAGGCGCATACGAGCAGTACTTC
length: 13
size: .
D: .
J: TRBJ2-7
V: TRBV6-5

CDR3: CASSLDPVQETQYF
DNA: TGTGCCAGCAGCTTGGATCCGGTACAAGAGACCCAGTACTTC
length: 14
size: .
D: .
J: TRBJ2-5
V: TRBV5-4

CDR3: CASSLDWTGADTQYF
DNA: TGTGCCAGCAGCCTAGACTGGACGGGGGCAGATACGCAGTATTTT
length: 15
size: .
D: .
J: TRBJ2-3
V: TRBV28

CDR3: CATQWASGDNEQFF
DNA: TGTGCTACTCAGTGGGCTAGCGGAGACAATGAGCAGTTCTTC
length: 14
size: .
D: TRBD2
J: TRBJ2-1
V: TRBV12-5

CDR3: CASSFSGIGYGYTF
DNA: TGTGCCAGCAGTTTTTCGGGGATCGGCTATGGCTACACCTTC
length: 14
size: .
D: .
J: TRBJ1-2
V: TRBV28

CDR3: CASSLNNEQFF
DNA: TGTGCCAGCAGCCTAAACAATGAGCAGTTCTTC
length: 11
size: .
D: .
J: TRBJ2-1
V: TRBV7-2

CDR3: CASTTPGTPSNQPQHF
DNA: TGTGCCAGTACAACCCCCGGGACACCTAGCAATCAGCCCCAGCATTTT
length: 16
size: .
D: .
J: TRBJ1-5
V: TRBV19

CDR3: CASSLGDRVYNEQFF
DNA: TGTGCCAGCAGCTTGGGCGACAGGGTTTACAATGAGCAGTTCTTC
length: 15
size: .
D: TRBD1
J: TRBJ2-1
V: TRBV28

CDR3: CASTSGANVLTF
DNA: TGTGCCAGCACCTCGGGGGCCAACGTCCTGACTTTC
length: 12
size: .
D: .
J: TRBJ2-6
V: TRBV28

CDR3: CASSQVQSYGYTF
DNA: TGTGCCAGCAGCCAAGTACAGAGCTATGGCTACACCTTC
length: 13
size: .
D: .
J: TRBJ1-2
V: TRBV14

CDR3: CASSLQGSSYNEQFF
DNA: TGTGCCAGCAGCCTACAGGGAAGCTCCTACAATGAGCAGTTCTTC
length: 15
size: .
D: .
J: TRBJ2-1
V: TRBV7-9

CDR3: CASSLDSVGNTGELFF
DNA: TGTGCCAGCAGCCTTGACAGTGTGGGTAACACCGGGGAGCTGTTTTTT
length: 16
size: .
D: .
J: TRBJ2-2
V: TRBV4-2

CDR3: CATSTYRGSDTEAFF
DNA: TGTGCCACCAGCACCTACAGGGGGAGTGACACTGAAGCTTTCTTT
length: 15
size: .
D: TRBD1
J: TRBJ1-1
V: TRBV15